These 31 T cell receptor beta chains were all obtained from the same sample, sequenced in a study of T cell responses to AZD1222 COVID-19 vaccine. Using immunoSEQ multiplex PCR, the repertoire was profiled, and TCRdb retains in-frame clones only, with some absent. The sample yields 200,000 to 250,000 clones, roughly 94% seen once. The sample consisted of peripheral blood, taken 28 days after the second dose of the MenACWY control vaccine. These receptors came from an adult who received the MenACWY meningococcal vaccine as a control.

This chain's CDR3 is CASSQAQGGNYEQYF. CDR3 coding DNA: TGTGCCAGCAGCCAAGCACAGGGGGGGAACTACGAGCAGTACTTC. The rearrangement uses TRBV3-1 (or the pseudogene TRBV3-2) and TRBJ2-7, with a possible D match to TRBD1 (8 bases). The germline V gene has CDR1 LGHDT and CDR2 YNNKEL (reference sequence). Deletions cut 1 base from V and 3 bases from J, with 13 bases between. This CDR3 region has 15 residues.

The genes are TRBV6-5 and TRBJ2-1, with a tentative D call TRBD2 (6 bases). Germline V gene lookup returns CDR1 MNHEY and CDR2 SVGAGI. The germline V and J ends were trimmed by 0 bases and 2 bases, with 11 bases remaining between them. The CDR3 is 16 amino acids. CDR3 region: CASSYSLATTYNEQFF. Here the CDR3 DNA reads TGTGCCAGCAGTTACTCTCTAGCGACTACCTACAATGAGCAGTTCTTC.

In this sample, this clone turned up once. This chain connects TRBV10-3 to TRBJ1-1; no clear D. Germline assignment: CDR1 ENHRY and CDR2 SYGVKD. With 2 bases removed from V and 2 bases from J, the gap between germline ends came to 9 bases. The CDR3 has 14 residues. For the CDR3, the DNA is TGTGCCATCAGTGAGCCCGGCCCCAACACTGAAGCTTTCTTT. Its translation: CAISEPGPNTEAFF.

CDR3 region: CASSPTAPTANQPQHF. For the CDR3, the DNA is TGTGCCAGCAGTCCCACAGCGCCTACCGCTAATCAGCCCCAGCATTTT. The rearrangement joins TRBV28 to TRBJ1-5; D is unclear. V dropped 5 bases and J dropped 4 bases, with 18 bases sitting between them. The CDR3 totals 16 residues. CDR1 MDHEN and CDR2 SYDVKM come from the germline V gene.

The genes are TRBV12-3 or TRBV12-4 and TRBJ1-2; weak D call: TRBD1 (5 bases). With 5 bases removed from V and 7 bases from J, the gap between germline ends came to 11 bases. The CDR3 spans 12 residues. The CDR3 DNA follows: TGTGCCAGCAGTAGGGGCCGTGGTGGCTACACCTTC. As protein: CASSRGRGGYTF.

For the CDR3, the DNA is TGCGCCAGCAGCGACGCAGGGTCCTATGGCTACACCTTC. Translating it yields CASSDAGSYGYTF. The chain employs TRBV5-1 and TRBJ1-2; D may be TRBD1 (5 bases). CDR3 length: 13 amino acids. Trimming removed 4 bases from V and 4 bases from J, with 11 bases in between. Germline lookup yields CDR1 SGHRS and CDR2 YFSETQ.

This clone was seen a single time. The V and J genes are TRBV30 and TRBJ2-6; 7 bases align to TRBD1. CDR3 length equals 16 residues. Germline V gives CDR1 GTSNPN, CDR2 SVGIG (reference sequence). Trimming at V came to 4 bases and at J to 1 base, leaving 7 bases not matched to a gene. CDR3 protein: CAWTNYRGSGANVLTF. The DNA of the CDR3 is TGTGCCTGGACCAATTACAGGGGTTCTGGGGCCAACGTCCTGACTTTC. The variable domain in full, completed from reference TRBV30 and TRBJ2-6, reads SQTIHQWPATLVQPVGSPLSLECTVEGTSNPNLYWYRQAAGRGLQLLFYSVGIGQISSEVPQNLSASRPQDRQFILSSKKLLLSDSGFYLCAWTNYRGSGANVLTFGAGSRLTVL.

This clone was counted a single time. Written as DNA, the CDR3 is TGCGCCAGCAGCCGCTTGGAAGGGGCCAAAAACATTCAGTACTTC. The encoded protein is CASSRLEGAKNIQYF. This sequence joins TRBV23-1 and TRBJ2-4; D uncertain. TRBV23-1 is identified as an open reading frame with a role that is uncertain. The V end was cut by 6 bases, the J end by 1 base, with 13 bases between. This CDR3 has 15 amino acids.

The count of this clone is one. This chain connects TRBV4-2 to TRBJ2-7, with no clear D. The CDR3 extends over 12 amino acids. Trimming shortened V by 0 bases and J by 7 bases, and 7 bases separated the two germline ends. CDR1 and CDR2 from the germline V gene are LGHNA and YNFKEQ. The CDR3 is CASSQDPREQYF. The CDR3 DNA reads TGTGCCAGCAGCCAAGATCCGCGGGAGCAGTACTTC.

J is TRBJ2-7 and V is TRBV7-8; D unresolved. Trimming stripped 2 bases from V and 3 bases from J, with 8 bases between. From germline, CDR1 is SGHVS and CDR2 FQNEAQ. This CDR3 has 13 residues. Written as DNA, the CDR3 is TGTGCCAGCAGCTTACGGAAGAACTACGAGCAGTACTTC. Translated, it gives CASSLRKNYEQYF.

This clone showed up just once. The chain couples TRBV29-1 to TRBJ2-6; D unresolved. Germline-derived CDR1 and CDR2 are SQVTM and ANQGSEA. The CDR3 consists of 15 residues. Trimming pared 5 bases from V and 0 bases from J, leaving 11 bases between. CDR3 in DNA: TGCAGCGTTTCCGGACCGTACTCTGGGGCCAACGTCCTGACTTTC. Amino acids: CSVSGPYSGANVLTF.

The genes are TRBV27 and TRBJ2-7; 12 positions agree with TRBD1. Trimming took 5 bases from V and 4 from J; bases not matched to a gene: 6. CDR3 length: 15 residues. Germline V CDR1 and CDR2: MNHEY, SMNVEV (reference sequence). DNA of the CDR3: TGTGCCAGCAGTCCCTTGGGACAGGGGGCTTACGAGCAGTACTTC. Its protein product is CASSPLGQGAYEQYF.

In DNA, the CDR3 is TGCAGCGTTGAGATAGCGGGAGGGCTCGAGCAGTACTTC. Encoded protein: CSVEIAGGLEQYF. The chain has TRBV29-1 and TRBJ2-7, with 11 bases that match TRBD2. Germline V lookup: CDR1 SQVTM, CDR2 ANQGSEA. The CDR3 is 13 amino acids. V lost 3 bases to trimming and J lost 6 bases; unmatched junction nucleotides: 4.

The chain employs TRBV5-1 and TRBJ2-7, with no clear D. Per germline, CDR1 SGHRS and CDR2 YFSETQ. V lost 3 bases to trimming and J lost 2 bases, with 0 bases between them. The CDR3 totals 10 residues. CDR3 sequence: CASSSYEQYF. CDR3 DNA: TGCGCCAGCAGCTCCTACGAGCAGTACTTC. Combining the CDR3 with reference TRBV5-1 and TRBJ2-7 gives the whole variable domain KAGVTQTPRYLIKTRGQQVTLSCSPISGHRSVSWYQQTPGQGLQFLFEYFSETQRNKGNFPGRFSGRQFSNSRSEMNVSTLELGDSALYLCASSSYEQYFGPGTRLTVT.

This chain links TRBV24-1 with TRBJ2-7, with D possibly being TRBD1 (5 bases). This CDR3 is 13 amino acids long. Germline CDR1 and CDR2: KGHDR and SFDVKD. V lost 7 bases and J lost 0, with 9 bases in between. The CDR3 bases are TGTGCCACCAGGGGCAGGGACTCCTACGAGCAGTACTTC. Protein product: CATRGRDSYEQYF.

The V and J genes are TRBV5-4 and TRBJ1-3, with 8 bases lining up with TRBD1. V was clipped by 4 bases and J by 4 bases; unmatched bases: 4. The CDR3 covers 14 residues. Germline V gene sequence: CDR1 SGHNT, CDR2 YYREEE (reference sequence). CDR3 in amino acids: CASSPDREGNTIYF. Here the CDR3 DNA reads TGTGCCAGCAGCCCGGACAGGGAGGGAAACACCATATATTTT.

The genes are TRBV9 and TRBJ1-1; D is possibly TRBD1 (5 bases). V was clipped by 1 base and J by 4 bases, with 8 bases between them. Germline assignment: CDR1 SGDLS and CDR2 YYNGEE. This CDR3 comprises 13 residues. CDR3 region: CASSVQGGTEAFF. CDR3 sequence (DNA): TGTGCCAGCAGCGTACAGGGAGGCACTGAAGCTTTCTTT. Full variable domain (missing parts from reference TRBV9 and TRBJ1-1): DSGVTQTPKHLITATGQRVTLRCSPRSGDLSVYWYQQSLDQGLQFLIQYYNGEERAKGNILERFSAQQFPDLHSELNLSSLELGDSALYFCASSVQGGTEAFFGQGTRLTVV.

J is TRBJ1-5 and V is TRBV30, with D possibly TRBD1 on 6 matching bases. The CDR3 consists of 14 residues. Trimming took off 1 base at V and 6 bases at J, with 13 bases between the two ends. The germline V gene encodes CDR1 GTSNPN and CDR2 SVGIG (reference sequence). The CDR3 here is CAWSAGGAGQPQHF. Here the CDR3 DNA reads TGTGCCTGGAGTGCGGGGGGCGCGGGTCAGCCCCAGCATTTT. Filled out from reference TRBV30 and TRBJ1-5, the complete variable domain reads SQTIHQWPATLVQPVGSPLSLECTVEGTSNPNLYWYRQAAGRGLQLLFYSVGIGQISSEVPQNLSASRPQDRQFILSSKKLLLSDSGFYLCAWSAGGAGQPQHFGDGTRLSIL.

The chain carries TRBV9 and TRBJ2-7; D may be TRBD1 (5 bases). The ends were cut back, 3 bases at V and 3 bases at J, with 10 bases in the middle. Germline V gene lookup returns CDR1 SGDLS and CDR2 YYNGEE. This CDR3 contains 13 residues. CDR3 DNA: TGTGCCAGCAGCGAAGGGGATTTCTACGAGCAGTACTTC. Encoded protein: CASSEGDFYEQYF.

The chain is built from TRBV27 and TRBJ2-7; maybe TRBD2 (6 bases). CDR3 length: 14 residues. V gave up 1 base and J gave up 5 bases, with 12 bases separating them. Germline V gene lookup returns CDR1 MNHEY and CDR2 SMNVEV (reference sequence). CDR3 sequence reads: CASSLYGGSDEQYF. The DNA for the CDR3 is TGTGCCAGCAGTTTATACGGGGGTAGCGACGAGCAGTACTTC.

The rearrangement joins TRBV21-1 to TRBJ1-2; the D call in the table, TRBD1, was not verified against the DNA. TRBV21-1 corresponds to a pseudogene. CDR3 length: 17 residues. DNA for the CDR3: TGTGCCAGCAGCGCGCGACAGGGGCCAGCTCCTAACTATGGCTACACCTTC. This encodes CASSARQGPAPNYGYTF.

The V and J genes are TRBV6-5 and TRBJ1-6, with unresolved D. Germline CDR1 is MNHEY and CDR2 is SVGAGI. Trimming cost V 7 bases and J 9 bases, with 16 bases left between them. This CDR3 comprises 14 residues. The CDR3 loop is CASKITAGGSPLHF. DNA of the CDR3: TGTGCCAGCAAAATAACAGCGGGTGGTTCACCCCTCCACTTT.

The chain joins TRBV2 to TRBJ2-2; TRBD1 matches 7 bases. Per the germline V gene, CDR1 is SNHLY and CDR2 is FYNNEI. The CDR3 spans 14 residues. The J segment lost 1 base and the V segment lost 7 bases, leaving 3 bases of the junction unmatched. The CDR3: CASKAGGNTGELFF. The CDR3 DNA is TGTGCCAGCAAGGCAGGGGGGAACACCGGGGAGCTGTTTTTT.

The chain recombines TRBV18 with TRBJ1-2; D remains ambiguous. Germline CDR1 reads KGHSH; CDR2 reads LQKENI. Trimming pared 2 bases from V and 8 bases from J, leaving 15 bases between. The CDR3 is made up of 14 amino acids. The DNA for the CDR3 is TGTGCCAGCTCACCATCGGGCCTCGAGGTGGGCTACACCTTC. Protein sequence: CASSPSGLEVGYTF.

The chain links TRBV5-1 to TRBJ1-5; 10 bases match TRBD1. CDR3 length equals 15 residues. Germline CDR1 SGHRS, CDR2 YFSETQ. With 3 bases clipped from V and 5 bases from J, the junction kept 5 bases outside the gene matches. In DNA form, the CDR3 reads TGCGCCAGCAGCTCCGGGACAGGGGTAGATCAGCCCCAGCATTTT. It encodes CASSSGTGVDQPQHF.

J is TRBJ2-1 and V is TRBV9, with TRBD2 as a possible D gene (5 bases). Trimming cost V 5 bases and J 6 bases, with 15 bases left between them. Germline V gene sequence: CDR1 SGDLS, CDR2 YYNGEE. CDR3 length: 14 amino acids. The CDR3 loop is CASSDYGSSNEQFF. In nucleotides, the CDR3 is TGTGCCAGCAGTGACTACGGGTCCAGCAATGAGCAGTTCTTC.

V gene TRBV7-2 combines with J gene TRBJ2-3, with 7 bases aligning to TRBD2. The germline gives CDR1 SGHTA, CDR2 FQGNSA. CDR3 length equals 17 residues. Trimming removed 0 bases from V and 0 bases from J; junction bases left unmatched: 6. The CDR3 sequence: CASSLAAGAPSTDTQYF. For the CDR3, the DNA is TGTGCCAGCAGCTTAGCGGCGGGAGCTCCTAGCACAGATACGCAGTATTTT.

V usage is TRBV3-1 (or the pseudogene TRBV3-2) and J usage is TRBJ1-2; maybe TRBD1 (5 bases). V lost 1 base and J 8 bases, leaving 11 bases between the germline ends. CDR3 size: 13 residues. CDR1 and CDR2 from the germline V gene are LGHDT and YNNKEL (reference sequence). The CDR3 region has the DNA TGTGCCAGCAGCCAAGGGGGGGAGTTCGGCTACACCTTC. The encoded protein is CASSQGGEFGYTF.

This chain links TRBV7-2 with TRBJ1-2, with D unclear. V gave up 4 bases and J gave up 5 bases, with 8 bases separating them. From germline, CDR1 is SGHTA and CDR2 FQGNSA. The CDR3 sequence is 12 residues long. The CDR3 sequence is CASSSPGYGYTF. The CDR3 DNA sequence: TGTGCCAGCAGCTCCCCGGGATATGGCTACACCTTC.

The rearrangement joins TRBV5-1 to TRBJ2-1, with 7 bases aligning to TRBD1. The CDR3 runs 15 residues. J was trimmed by 8 bases and V by 0 bases; bases with no gene match: 8. Germline loops: CDR1 SGHRS, CDR2 YFSETQ. CDR3 in DNA: TGCGCCAGCAGCTTGGCAGGGGGAAAGTTCGATGAGCAGTTCTTC. It encodes CASSLAGGKFDEQFF.

V and J are TRBV2 and TRBJ2-5; D possibly corresponds to TRBD2 (5 bases). Germline-derived CDR1 and CDR2 are SNHLY and FYNNEI. Trimming took off 6 bases at V and 5 bases at J, with 13 bases between the two ends. CDR3 length equals 13 residues. DNA for the CDR3: TGTGCCAGCAGGCGGGCTCTGTCTGAGACCCAGTACTTC. This sequence encodes CASRRALSETQYF.